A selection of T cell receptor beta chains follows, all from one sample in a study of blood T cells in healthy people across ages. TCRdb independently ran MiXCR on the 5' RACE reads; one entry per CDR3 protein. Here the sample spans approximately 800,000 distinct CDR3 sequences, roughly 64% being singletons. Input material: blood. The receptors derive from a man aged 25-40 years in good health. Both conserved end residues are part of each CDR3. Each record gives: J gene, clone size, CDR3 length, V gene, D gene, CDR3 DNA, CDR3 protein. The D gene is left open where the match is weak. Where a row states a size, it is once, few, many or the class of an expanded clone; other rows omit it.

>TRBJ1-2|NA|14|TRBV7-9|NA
TGTGCCAGCAGCCAATCCTCAAGATACTATGGCTACACCTTC
CASSQSSRYYGYTF
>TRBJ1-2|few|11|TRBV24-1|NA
TGTGCCACCAGTGACCCGAGAGGCTACACCTTC
CATSDPRGYTF
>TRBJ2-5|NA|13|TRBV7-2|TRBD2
TGTGCCAGCAGCCACGACGGGGGGGGGACCCAGTACTTC
CASSHDGGGTQYF
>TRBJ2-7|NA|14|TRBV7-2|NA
TGTGCCAGCAGCTCAGCTCTGGGACCCTACGAGCAGTACTTC
CASSSALGPYEQYF
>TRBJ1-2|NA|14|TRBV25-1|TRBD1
TGTGCCAGCTCCTTAACAGGGGAGGGCTATGGCTACACCTTC
CASSLTGEGYGYTF
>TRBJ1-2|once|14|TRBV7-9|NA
TGTGCCAGCAGCTTAGATCTGGGGAGCTATGGCTACACCTTC
CASSLDLGSYGYTF
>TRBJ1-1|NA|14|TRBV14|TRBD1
TGTGCCAGCAGCCCCAGGGGGGCGAACACTGAAGCTTTCTTT
CASSPRGANTEAFF
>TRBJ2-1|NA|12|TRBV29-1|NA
TGCAGCACAAGGACATTATCGGGTTTGCAGTTCTTC
CSTRTLSGLQFF
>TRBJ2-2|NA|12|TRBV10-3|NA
TGTGCCATCAGTGCTTCAACCGGGGAGCTGTTTTTT
CAISASTGELFF
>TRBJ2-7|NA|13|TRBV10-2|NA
TGCGCCAGCATGAACGGCGGGGTCTACGAGCAGTACTTC
CASMNGGVYEQYF
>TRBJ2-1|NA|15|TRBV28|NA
TGTGCCAGCAGTTTTTTAGGGTTCTCATACAATGAGCAGTTCTTC
CASSFLGFSYNEQFF
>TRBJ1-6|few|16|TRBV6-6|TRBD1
TGTGCCAGCAGTCCTTATAGGACAGGAAATAATTCACCCCTCCACTTT
CASSPYRTGNNSPLHF
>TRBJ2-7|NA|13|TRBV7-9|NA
TGTGCCAGCAGCCCGACAGAACATTACGAGCAGTACTTC
CASSPTEHYEQYF
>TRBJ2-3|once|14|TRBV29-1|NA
TGCAGCGTTAGGGGTATGGGGGCAACCCATACGCAGTATTTT
CSVRGMGATHTQYF
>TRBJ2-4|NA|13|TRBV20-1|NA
TGCAGTGCCAGGGCCAGCGGCGGTAACATTCAGTACTTC
CSARASGGNIQYF
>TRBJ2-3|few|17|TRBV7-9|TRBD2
TGTGCCAGCAGCTTAGGAACTAGCGGGAGGGCCGAAGGTACGCAGTATTTT
CASSLGTSGRAEGTQYF
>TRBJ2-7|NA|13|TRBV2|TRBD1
TGTGCCAGTCGGACAGGGCAGGTCGATGAGCAGTACTTC
CASRTGQVDEQYF
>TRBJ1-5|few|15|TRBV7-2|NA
TGTGCCAGCAGCTTAGTATCCCCTGGGAATCAGCCCCAGCATTTT
CASSLVSPGNQPQHF
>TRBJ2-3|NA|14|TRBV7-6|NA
TGTGCCAGCAGCTTAAAGGCGGGCCCAGATACGCAGTATTTT
CASSLKAGPDTQYF
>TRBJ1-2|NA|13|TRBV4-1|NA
TGCGCCAGCAGCCAAGAGGCTGGCTATGGCTACACCTTC
CASSQEAGYGYTF
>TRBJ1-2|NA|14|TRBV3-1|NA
TGTGCCAGCAGCCCGACAGGAGGGAGCTATGGCTACACCTTC
CASSPTGGSYGYTF
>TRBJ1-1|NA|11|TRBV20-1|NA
TGCAGTGGACGAATCTCCACTGAAGCTTTCTTT
CSGRISTEAFF
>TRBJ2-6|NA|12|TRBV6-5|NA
TGTGCCAGCAGTTACTCGAGAGACGTCCTGACTTTC
CASSYSRDVLTF
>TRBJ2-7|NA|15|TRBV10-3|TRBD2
TGTGCCATCAGGGACCTAGCGGGGGGCGCCTACGAGCAGTACTTC
CAIRDLAGGAYEQYF
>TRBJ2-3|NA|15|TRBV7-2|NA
TGTGCCAGCAGCTTAGGGTCCCGGCGGATAGATACGCAGTATTTT
CASSLGSRRIDTQYF
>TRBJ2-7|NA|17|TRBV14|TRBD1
TGTGCCAGCAGCACGCGACACTCCGGGACAGCCTTCTACGAGCAGTACTTC
CASSTRHSGTAFYEQYF
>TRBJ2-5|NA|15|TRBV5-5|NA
TGTGCCAGCAGCTTGCCCAGGGAAGCGCTAGAGACCCAGTACTTC
CASSLPREALETQYF
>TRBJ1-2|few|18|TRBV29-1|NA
TGCAGCGCCGGAGGGGGTGGTCCCCGTAGGGCCGGGATCTATGGCTACACCTTC
CSAGGGGPRRAGIYGYTF
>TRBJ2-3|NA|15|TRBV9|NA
TGTGCCAGCAGCGTAGCGGGGAGCGGCACAGATACGCAGTATTTT
CASSVAGSGTDTQYF
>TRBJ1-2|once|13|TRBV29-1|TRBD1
TGCAGCGCCTCCCCGGACAGGGGTTATGGCTACACCTTC
CSASPDRGYGYTF
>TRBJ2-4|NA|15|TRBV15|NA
TGTGCCACCAGCAGCAGGGGAATAGCCAAAAACATTCAGTACTTC
CATSSRGIAKNIQYF
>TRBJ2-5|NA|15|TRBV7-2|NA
TGTGCCAGCAGCTTAGCAAAATCGATCCAAGAGACCCAGTACTTC
CASSLAKSIQETQYF
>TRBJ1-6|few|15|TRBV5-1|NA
TGCGCCAGCAGCTTGGGTGGAGCGGAGAATTCACCCCTCCACTTT
CASSLGGAENSPLHF
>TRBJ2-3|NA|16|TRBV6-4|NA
TGTGCCAGCAGTGACTCTCCGGGGGCCGGAACAGATACGCAGTATTTT
CASSDSPGAGTDTQYF
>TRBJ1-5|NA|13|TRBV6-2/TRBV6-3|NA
TGTGCCAGCAGCCCCCTGGAGTATCAGCCCCAGCATTTT
CASSPLEYQPQHF
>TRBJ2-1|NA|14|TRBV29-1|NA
TGCAGCGTTGAAAAACTAGCTGGTTACAATGAGCAGTTCTTC
CSVEKLAGYNEQFF
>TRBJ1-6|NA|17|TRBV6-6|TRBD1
TGTGCCAGCAGTTACTCAGGGCGGACAGGGGCCAATTCACCCCTCCACTTT
CASSYSGRTGANSPLHF
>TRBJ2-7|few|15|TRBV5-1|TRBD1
TGCGCCAGCACGGTCTCGGGACAGTCCTCCTACGAGCAGTACTTC
CASTVSGQSSYEQYF
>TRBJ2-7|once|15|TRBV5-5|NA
TGTGCCAGCAGCCCCCCAGGGACTTTCAACTACGAGCAGTACTTC
CASSPPGTFNYEQYF
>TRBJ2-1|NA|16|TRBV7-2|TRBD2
TGTGCCAGCAGCCCCCGAAGCGGGGGGGCCCGCAATGAGCAGTTCTTC
CASSPRSGGARNEQFF
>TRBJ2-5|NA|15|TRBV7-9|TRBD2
TGTGCCAGCAGCAGATGGCGGGAGGATCAAGAGACCCAGTACTTC
CASSRWREDQETQYF
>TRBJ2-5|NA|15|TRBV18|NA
TGTGCCAGCTCACCAGGGAGGACACCACAAGAGACCCAGTACTTC
CASSPGRTPQETQYF
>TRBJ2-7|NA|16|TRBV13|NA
TGTGCCAGCAGCTCCTCCCCGGCAGGGAGCTCCTACGAGCAGTACTTC
CASSSSPAGSSYEQYF
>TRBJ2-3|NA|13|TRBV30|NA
TGTGCCTGGAGACAGGCGAACACAGATACGCAGTATTTT
CAWRQANTDTQYF
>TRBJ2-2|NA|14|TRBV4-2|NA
TGTGCCAGCAGCCCCGGGTCGGAGGGGGGGGAGCTGTTTTTT
CASSPGSEGGELFF
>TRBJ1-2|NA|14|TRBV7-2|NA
TGTGCCAGCAGCTTAGGGTTCCAGCGTTATGGCTACACCTTC
CASSLGFQRYGYTF
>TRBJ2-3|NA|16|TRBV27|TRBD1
TGTGCCAGCAGTTCGCCGGGACAGGGGATCACAGATACGCAGTATTTT
CASSSPGQGITDTQYF
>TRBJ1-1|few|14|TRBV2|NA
TGTGCCAGCATGGTAGAACTCATGAACACTGAAGCTTTCTTT
CASMVELMNTEAFF
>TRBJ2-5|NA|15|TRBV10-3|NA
TGTGCCATCAGTGCCGTCGGGACTTCAAAAGAGACCCAGTACTTC
CAISAVGTSKETQYF
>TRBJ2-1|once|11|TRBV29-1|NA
TGCAGCGTTGATCAGTGCAATGAGCAGTTCTTC
CSVDQCNEQFF